These T cell receptor beta chains were read from a single sample in a study of CD8 T cells in ankylosing spondylitis. TCRdb re-called the 5' RACE reads through MiXCR, storing one row per CDR3 protein. The table lists a few hundred thousand distinct CDR3 sequences, 20% of them singletons. The sequenced sample consisted of blood, either unsorted or a sorted T cell fraction (not recorded which). Receptors were obtained from a male donor with ankylosing spondylitis or in good health (not recorded which). The CDR3 runs from the conserved cysteine through the conserved F or W. A D gene is named only where the DNA matches it firmly. Not all rows give a size; the values are once, few, many and, for expanded clones, a class.

clone size | J gene | D gene | V gene | CDR3 DNA | CDR3 protein
few | TRBJ2-3 | TRBD1 | TRBV7-9 | TGTGCCAGCAGCGCAGATCCGGGACAGGGGGTCACAGATACGCAGTATTTT | CASSADPGQGVTDTQYF
few | TRBJ1-1 | . | TRBV6-5 | TGTGCCAGCAGTTACTCGAGGTCGCGGATCACTATTCGGGGCACTGAAGCTTTCTTT | CASSYSRSRITIRGTEAFF
. | TRBJ2-3 | . | TRBV2 | TGTGCCAGCAGTGAAGCTTTTGGGGCGGGAACAGATACGCAGTATTTT | CASSEAFGAGTDTQYF
. | TRBJ2-1 | TRBD2 | TRBV2 | TGTGCCAGCAGTGACGGACTAGGAGGCTACAATGAGCAGTTCTTC | CASSDGLGGYNEQFF
few | TRBJ2-4 | . | TRBV29-1 | TGCAGCGCCGCCACCTGGGACATTCAGTACTTC | CSAATWDIQYF
. | TRBJ2-2 | . | TRBV21-1 | TGTGCCAGCAGCAAGCCGGCGGGAGCGAACACCGGGGAGCTGTTTTTT | CASSKPAGANTGELFF
. | TRBJ2-1 | TRBD2 | TRBV12-3/TRBV12-4 | TGTGCCAGCAGCCCCGGAGGGACTAGCTACAATGAGCAGTTCTTC | CASSPGGTSYNEQFF
many | TRBJ1-4 | TRBD1 | TRBV5-1 | TGCGCCAGCAGCTTGAGGGGACAGACAACTAATGAAAAACTGTTTTTT | CASSLRGQTTNEKLFF
few | TRBJ2-1 | . | TRBV7-3 | TGTGCCAGCAGCTTAAGTTGGGTCTCCTCCTACAATGAGCAGTTCTTC | CASSLSWVSSYNEQFF
few | TRBJ2-3 | . | TRBV29-1 | TGCAGCGGGGCGGGACAGAGGACAGATACGCAGTATTTT | CSGAGQRTDTQYF
. | TRBJ2-2 | . | TRBV7-9 | TGTGCCAGCAGCTCGGGCCTGCCCCTAATCACCCGGGAGCTGTTTTTT | CASSSGLPLITRELFF
few | TRBJ2-3 | TRBD1 | TRBV12-3/TRBV12-4 | TGTGCCAGCACACTTGAGACAGGGGGCACCGATACGCAGTATTTT | CASTLETGGTDTQYF
. | TRBJ2-1 | TRBD2 | TRBV20-1 | TGCAGTGCTAGTGGAGGGACTAGCGGGAGGGCCGAGAATGAGCAGTTCTTC | CSASGGTSGRAENEQFF
. | TRBJ2-5 | TRBD1 | TRBV7-2 | TGTGCCAGCAGCCCCACCGGGACAGGGCGAGAGACCCAGTACTTC | CASSPTGTGRETQYF
. | TRBJ1-1 | . | TRBV6-1 | TGTGCCAGCAGTGCGAAACAGGGTATGAACACTGAAGCTTTCTTT | CASSAKQGMNTEAFF
. | TRBJ1-1 | . | TRBV20-1 | TGCAGTGCTAGTGAGGTCCTGAACACTGAAGCTTTCTTT | CSASEVLNTEAFF
. | TRBJ2-1 | . | TRBV5-1 | TGCGCCAGCAGCTTGACCCGAGGGACCTACAATGAGCAGTTCTTC | CASSLTRGTYNEQFF
. | TRBJ1-5 | . | TRBV5-5 | TGTGCCAGCAGCTTGGCCAGAGGGGCGGGTCAGCCCCAGCATTTT | CASSLARGAGQPQHF
. | TRBJ2-2 | . | TRBV12-3/TRBV12-4 | TGTGCCAGCAGTACCATTGGGACCGGGGAGCTGTTTTTT | CASSTIGTGELFF
few | TRBJ1-1 | . | TRBV3-1 | TGTGCCAGCAGCCAAGAGGGTTTAATAATCTGGGGCACTGAAGCTTTCTTT | CASSQEGLIIWGTEAFF
. | TRBJ1-5 | TRBD1 | TRBV5-5 | TGTGCCAGCAGCTTGGTCCTCCGGGACAGGGTCGTCAATCAGCCCCAGCATTTT | CASSLVLRDRVVNQPQHF
. | TRBJ2-3 | . | TRBV10-3 | TGTGCCATCAGTGAGTCGCGGGGCACGAGCACAGCTACGCAGTATTTT | CAISESRGTSTATQYF
few | TRBJ1-4 | TRBD1 | TRBV30 | TGTGCCTGCAAGGGACAGGGGGCAGGAAAACTGTTTTTT | CACKGQGAGKLFF
few | TRBJ2-5 | . | TRBV10-3 | TGTGCCATCAGTGACCTGGGAGGAAAAGAGACCCAGTACTTC | CAISDLGGKETQYF
many | TRBJ1-1 | . | TRBV5-1 | TGCGCCAGCAGCTTGGGCGGACAAGCCACTGAAGCTTTCTTT | CASSLGGQATEAFF
. | TRBJ1-2 | . | TRBV13 | TGTGCCAGCACACGATGGGGGCCCGGTGGCTACACCTTC | CASTRWGPGGYTF
. | TRBJ2-4 | . | TRBV29-1 | TGCAGCGTGGGGATAGCACCCATTCAGTACTTC | CSVGIAPIQYF
. | TRBJ1-6 | . | TRBV5-1 | TGCGCCAGCAGCCAAACGGGGGAGTTAAATAATTCACCCCTCCACTTT | CASSQTGELNNSPLHF
few | TRBJ2-3 | TRBD2 | TRBV10-3 | TGTGCCATCAGTGAGTCCCCTCTAGCGGGGTCGTTGGATACGCAGTATTTT | CAISESPLAGSLDTQYF
few | TRBJ2-1 | TRBD1 | TRBV5-1 | TGCGCCAGCAGCTTGGGTTCTTTGGGGACAGGGGGATACAATGAGCAGTTCTTC | CASSLGSLGTGGYNEQFF
many | TRBJ2-1 | TRBD1 | TRBV5-1 | TGCGCCAGTGCGGACAGGGGGCAGGATGAGCAGTTCTTC | CASADRGQDEQFF
few | TRBJ2-2 | TRBD2 | TRBV7-8 | TGTGCCAGCAGCCTATGGACTAGCGGGAGCACCGGGGAGCTGTTTTTT | CASSLWTSGSTGELFF
. | TRBJ2-3 | . | TRBV12-3/TRBV12-4 | TGTGCCAGCAGTTCCCCCGGGACTAGCACAGATACGCAGTATTTT | CASSSPGTSTDTQYF
. | TRBJ1-2 | . | TRBV12-3/TRBV12-4 | TGTGCCAGCAGTTTATTTTCGAGGGGGGAAGGCTACACCTTC | CASSLFSRGEGYTF
. | TRBJ2-1 | TRBD2 | TRBV24-1 | TGTGCCACCAGTGATCGGACTAGGCACGAGCAGTTCTTC | CATSDRTRHEQFF
. | TRBJ1-6 | . | TRBV5-1 | TGCGCCAGCAGCTTGGGCAGAGAGGATTCACCCCTCCACTTT | CASSLGREDSPLHF
. | TRBJ2-1 | TRBD2 | TRBV11-2 | TGTGCCAGCAGCTTGCCACTAGCGGGGAACTTCAATGAGCAGTTCTTC | CASSLPLAGNFNEQFF
. | TRBJ2-4 | TRBD2 | TRBV11-2 | TGTGCCAGCAGCTTATTTCTTAGCGGGGGGTACGGAGCCAAAAACATTCAGTACTTC | CASSLFLSGGYGAKNIQYF
. | TRBJ1-2 | TRBD1 | TRBV27 | TGTGCCAGCAGTCCCCACCTCTTGAACAGGGGGCGAGACTATGGCTACACCTTC | CASSPHLLNRGRDYGYTF
. | TRBJ1-1 | . | TRBV7-3 | TGTGCCAGCAGCCAAACGAGCAGCAATGAAGCTTTCTTT | CASSQTSSNEAFF
many | TRBJ2-3 | . | TRBV29-1 | TGCAGCGTTGCGGCGGGGCTCGGCACAGATACGCAGTATTTT | CSVAAGLGTDTQYF
. | TRBJ1-5 | . | TRBV27 | TGTGCCAGCAGTTTATGGGGCCCAAATCAGCCCCAGCATTTT | CASSLWGPNQPQHF
. | TRBJ2-1 | . | TRBV30 | TGTGCCTGGATGAGGGGACCCATTTACAATGAGCAGTTCTTC | CAWMRGPIYNEQFF
. | TRBJ1-1 | TRBD1 | TRBV9 | TGTGCCAGCAGCTCCAAGGACAGGGGGCACACTGAAGCTTTCTTT | CASSSKDRGHTEAFF
. | TRBJ2-5 | . | TRBV20-1 | TGCAGTGCAATCAAGGCAGCTAGCCAAGAGACCCAGTACTTC | CSAIKAASQETQYF
many | TRBJ1-1 | . | TRBV7-8 | TGTGCCAGCAGCCCTTCCCAGCGGGTCGAAGCTTTCTTT | CASSPSQRVEAFF
. | TRBJ1-1 | . | TRBV7-9 | TGTGCCAGCAGCTTATCGGGGGCTGGGTACACTGAAGCTTTCTTT | CASSLSGAGYTEAFF
. | TRBJ1-5 | . | TRBV24-1 | TGTGCCACCAGTGATGTCGATCAGCCCCAGCATTTT | CATSDVDQPQHF
many | TRBJ2-3 | . | TRBV12-3/TRBV12-4 | TGTGCCAGCAGTTTAATCCCGTGGACAGATACGCAGTATTTT | CASSLIPWTDTQYF